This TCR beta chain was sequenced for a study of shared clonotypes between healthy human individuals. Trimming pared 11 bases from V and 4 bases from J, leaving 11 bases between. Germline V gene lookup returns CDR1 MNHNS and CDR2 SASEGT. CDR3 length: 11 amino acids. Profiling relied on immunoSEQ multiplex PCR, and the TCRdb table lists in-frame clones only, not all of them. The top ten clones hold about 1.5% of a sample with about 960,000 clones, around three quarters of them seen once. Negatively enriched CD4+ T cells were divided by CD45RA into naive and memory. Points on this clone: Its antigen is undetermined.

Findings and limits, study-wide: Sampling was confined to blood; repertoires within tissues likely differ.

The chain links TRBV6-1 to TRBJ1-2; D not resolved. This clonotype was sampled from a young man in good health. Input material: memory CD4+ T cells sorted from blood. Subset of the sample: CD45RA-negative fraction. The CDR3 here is CAATGSYGYTF. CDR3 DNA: TGTGCCGCCACGGGGTCCTATGGCTACACCTTC.